This T cell receptor (beta chain) was found in a study of T cells in Graves' hyperthyroidism and ophthalmopathy. Findings of the study overall: Ophthalmopathy was told apart from stable hyperthyroidism by a 13 V-J model. Before onset, ophthalmopathy was predicted by the model a median around 6 months earlier.

The patients, who ranged from 18 to 65 in age, presented with newly diagnosed hyperthyroidism lasting under 2 months. Blood sampling occurred at first hyperthyroidism diagnosis, ahead of any ophthalmopathy symptoms. Amplification yielded TCR beta CDR3 regions, with RNA transcripts as the source. The TCR CDR3 first-round RT-PCR relied on the HTBI primer set. MiXCR, run by TCRdb on the multiplex PCR reads, gives a single entry per CDR3 protein. The table records fewer than 900,000 distinct CDR3 sequences, around 20% of them present only once. V lost 4 bases and J 2 bases, leaving 12 bases between the germline ends. Germline V gene data show CDR1 as SGHKS and CDR2 as YYEKEE (reference sequence). There are 14 residues in the CDR3. This clonotype was recorded at least ten times. The antigen is unknown.

The clonotype originates from a woman in her fifties or sixties with Graves' hyperthyroidism that later progressed to Graves' ophthalmopathy. Sequencing was performed on blood. The chain links TRBV5-5 to TRBJ2-5; D is possibly TRBD2 (6 bases). This chain's CDR3 is CASSRGIAQETQYF. CDR3 DNA sequence: TGTGCCAGCAGCCGGGGGATTGCACAAGAGACCCAGTACTTC.